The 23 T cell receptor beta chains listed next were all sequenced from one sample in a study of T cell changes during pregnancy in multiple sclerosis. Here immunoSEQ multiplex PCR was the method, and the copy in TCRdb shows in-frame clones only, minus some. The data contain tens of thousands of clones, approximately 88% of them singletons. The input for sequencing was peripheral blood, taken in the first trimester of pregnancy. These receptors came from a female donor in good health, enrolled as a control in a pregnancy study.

The CDR3 DNA follows: TGTGCCAGCAGCCCCACGGACTCACATACGCAGTATTTT. Amino acids: CASSPTDSHTQYF. V and J are TRBV7-2 and TRBJ2-3; TRBD2 might be the D (5 bases). V was cut by 5 bases and J by 7 bases, with 13 bases left in between. Germline V lookup: CDR1 SGHTA, CDR2 FQGNSA. CDR3 size: 13 residues.

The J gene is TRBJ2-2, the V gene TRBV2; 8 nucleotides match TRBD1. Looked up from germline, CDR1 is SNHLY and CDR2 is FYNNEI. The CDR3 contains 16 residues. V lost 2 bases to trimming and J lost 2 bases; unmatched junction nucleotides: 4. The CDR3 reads CASSEPPGGNTGELFF. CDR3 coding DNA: TGTGCCAGCAGTGAACCCCCAGGGGGCAACACCGGGGAGCTGTTTTTT.

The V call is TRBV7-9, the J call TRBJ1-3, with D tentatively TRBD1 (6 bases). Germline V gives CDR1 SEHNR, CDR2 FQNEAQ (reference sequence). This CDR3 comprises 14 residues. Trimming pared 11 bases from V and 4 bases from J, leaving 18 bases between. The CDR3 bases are TGTGCCTGGGGGGGCAGGGTGACCGGAAACACCATATATTTT. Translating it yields CAWGGRVTGNTIYF.

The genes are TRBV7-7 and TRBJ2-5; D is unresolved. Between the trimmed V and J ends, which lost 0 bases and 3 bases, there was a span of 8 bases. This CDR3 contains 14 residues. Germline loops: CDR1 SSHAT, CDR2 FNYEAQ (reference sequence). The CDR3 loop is CASSLAGLEETQYF. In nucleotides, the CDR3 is TGTGCCAGCAGCTTAGCGGGCCTTGAAGAGACCCAGTACTTC.

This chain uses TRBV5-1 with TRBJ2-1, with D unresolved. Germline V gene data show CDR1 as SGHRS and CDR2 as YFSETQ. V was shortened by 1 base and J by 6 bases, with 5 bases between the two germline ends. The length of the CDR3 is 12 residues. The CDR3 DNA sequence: TGCGCCAGCAGCTTGACGGGCAATGAGCAGTTCTTC. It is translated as CASSLTGNEQFF.

In DNA form, the CDR3 reads TGTGCCAGCAGCCCTGACAGCCATAGCAATCAGCCCCAGCATTTT. Amino acids: CASSPDSHSNQPQHF. The rearrangement links TRBV6-5 to TRBJ1-5; D is possibly TRBD1 (5 bases). The CDR3 has 15 residues. Germline V lookup: CDR1 MNHEY, CDR2 SVGAGI. V was pared by 6 bases and J by 0 bases, with 12 bases between.

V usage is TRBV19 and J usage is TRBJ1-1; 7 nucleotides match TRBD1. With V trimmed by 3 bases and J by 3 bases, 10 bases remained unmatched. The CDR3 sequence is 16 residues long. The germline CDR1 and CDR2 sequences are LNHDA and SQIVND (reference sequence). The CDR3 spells CASSIPRQGRDTEAFF. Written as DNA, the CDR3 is TGTGCCAGTAGTATTCCAAGACAGGGCAGAGACACTGAAGCTTTCTTT.

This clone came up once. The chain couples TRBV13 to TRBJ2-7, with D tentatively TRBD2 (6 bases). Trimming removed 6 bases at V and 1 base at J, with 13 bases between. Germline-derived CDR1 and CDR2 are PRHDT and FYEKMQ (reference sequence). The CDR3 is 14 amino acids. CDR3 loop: CASSPPGVSYEQYF. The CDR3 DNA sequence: TGTGCCAGCAGTCCCCCGGGGGTATCCTACGAGCAGTACTTC.

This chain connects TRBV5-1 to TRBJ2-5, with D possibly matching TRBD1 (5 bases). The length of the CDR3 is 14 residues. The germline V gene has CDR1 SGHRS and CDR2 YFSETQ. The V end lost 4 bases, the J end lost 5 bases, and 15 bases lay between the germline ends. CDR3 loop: CASSIGVFGETQYF. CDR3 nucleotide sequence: TGCGCCAGCAGCATAGGGGTTTTCGGGGAGACCCAGTACTTC.

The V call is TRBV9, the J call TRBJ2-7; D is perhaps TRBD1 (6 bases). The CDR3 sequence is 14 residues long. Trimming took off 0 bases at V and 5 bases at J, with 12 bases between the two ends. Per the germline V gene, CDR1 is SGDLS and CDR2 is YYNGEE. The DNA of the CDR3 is TGTGCCAGCAGCGTAGAGGGGGTTCCCCACGAGCAGTACTTC. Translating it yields CASSVEGVPHEQYF. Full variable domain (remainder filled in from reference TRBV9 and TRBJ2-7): DSGVTQTPKHLITATGQRVTLRCSPRSGDLSVYWYQQSLDQGLQFLIQYYNGEERAKGNILERFSAQQFPDLHSELNLSSLELGDSALYFCASSVEGVPHEQYFGPGTRLTVT.

Here the CDR3 DNA reads TGCAGCGTTCTCAGAGGGAGGGGTTTCGGAGAGACCCAGTACTTC. Its protein is CSVLRGRGFGETQYF. The chain combines TRBV29-1 with TRBJ2-5, with 7 bases aligning to TRBD2. The J segment lost 4 bases and the V segment lost 5 bases, leaving 13 bases of the junction unmatched. Germline assignment: CDR1 SQVTM and CDR2 ANQGSEA. This CDR3 contains 15 residues.

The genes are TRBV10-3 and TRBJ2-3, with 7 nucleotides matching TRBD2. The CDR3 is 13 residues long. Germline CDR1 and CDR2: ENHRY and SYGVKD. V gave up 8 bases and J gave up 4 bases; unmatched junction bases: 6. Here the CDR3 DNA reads TGTGCCATCGGGGAGGGAATCGCAGATACGCAGTATTTT. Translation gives CAIGEGIADTQYF.

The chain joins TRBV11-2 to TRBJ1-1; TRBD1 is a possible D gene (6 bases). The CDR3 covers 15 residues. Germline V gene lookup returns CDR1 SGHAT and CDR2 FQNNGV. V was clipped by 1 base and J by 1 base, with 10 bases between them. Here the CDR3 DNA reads TGTGCCAGCAGCTTAGGTCAGGGGCGGAACACTGAAGCTTTCTTT. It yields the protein CASSLGQGRNTEAFF.

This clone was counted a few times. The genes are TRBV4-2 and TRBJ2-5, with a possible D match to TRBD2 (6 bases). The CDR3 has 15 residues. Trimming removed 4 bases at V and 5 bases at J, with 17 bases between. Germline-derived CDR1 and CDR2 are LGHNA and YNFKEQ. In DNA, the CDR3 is TGTGCCAGCAGCCCGCGAACGGGGGAGACCGAGACCCAGTACTTC. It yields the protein CASSPRTGETETQYF.

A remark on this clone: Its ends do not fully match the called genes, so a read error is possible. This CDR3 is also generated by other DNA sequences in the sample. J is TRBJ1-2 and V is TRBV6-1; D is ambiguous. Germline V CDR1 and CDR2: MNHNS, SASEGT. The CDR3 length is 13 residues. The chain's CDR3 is CASSVGGNYGYTF. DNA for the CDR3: TGTGCTAGCAGTGTTGGCGGAAACTATGGCTACACCTTC.

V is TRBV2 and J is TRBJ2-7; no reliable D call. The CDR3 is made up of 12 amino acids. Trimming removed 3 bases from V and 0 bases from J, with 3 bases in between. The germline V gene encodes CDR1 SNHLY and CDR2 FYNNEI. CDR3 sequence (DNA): TGTGCCAGCAGTGACAGCTCCTACGAGCAGTACTTC. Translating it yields CASSDSSYEQYF.

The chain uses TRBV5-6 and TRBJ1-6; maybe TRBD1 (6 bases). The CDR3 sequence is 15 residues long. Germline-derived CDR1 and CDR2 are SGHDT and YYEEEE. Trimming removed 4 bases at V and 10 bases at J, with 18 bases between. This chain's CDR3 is CASSLRSGGLSPLHF. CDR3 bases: TGTGCCAGCAGCCTCCGGTCGGGGGGGCTGTCACCCCTCCACTTT.

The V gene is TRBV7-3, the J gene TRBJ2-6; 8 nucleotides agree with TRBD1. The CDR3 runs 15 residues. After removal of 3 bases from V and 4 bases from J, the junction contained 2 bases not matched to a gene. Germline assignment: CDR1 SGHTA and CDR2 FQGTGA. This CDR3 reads CASSFRQGGANVLTF. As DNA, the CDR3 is TGTGCCAGCAGCTTCCGACAGGGGGGGGCCAACGTCCTGACTTTC.

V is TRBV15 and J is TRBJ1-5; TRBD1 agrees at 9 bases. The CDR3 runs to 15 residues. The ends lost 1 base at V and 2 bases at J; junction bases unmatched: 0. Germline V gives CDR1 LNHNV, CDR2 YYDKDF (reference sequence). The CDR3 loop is CATSRGQGGNQPQHF. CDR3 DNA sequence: TGTGCCACCAGCAGAGGACAGGGGGGCAATCAGCCCCAGCATTTT.

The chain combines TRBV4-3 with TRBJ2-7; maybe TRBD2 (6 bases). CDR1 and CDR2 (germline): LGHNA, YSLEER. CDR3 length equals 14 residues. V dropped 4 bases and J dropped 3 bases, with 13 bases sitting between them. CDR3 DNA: TGCGCCAGCAGCCCCCGGGGGTCTTTCTACGAGCAGTACTTC. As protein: CASSPRGSFYEQYF.

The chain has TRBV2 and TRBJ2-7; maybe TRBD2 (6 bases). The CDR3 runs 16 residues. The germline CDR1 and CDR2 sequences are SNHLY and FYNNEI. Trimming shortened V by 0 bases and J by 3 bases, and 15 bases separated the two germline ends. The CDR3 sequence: CASSEAGGTFFYEQYF. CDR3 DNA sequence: TGTGCCAGCAGTGAAGCCGGGGGTACATTTTTCTACGAGCAGTACTTC. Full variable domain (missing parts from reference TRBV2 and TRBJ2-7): EPEVTQTPSHQVTQMGQEVILRCVPISNHLYFYWYRQILGQKVEFLVSFYNNEISEKSEIFDDQFSVERPDGSNFTLKIRSTKLEDSAMYFCASSEAGGTFFYEQYFGPGTRLTVT.

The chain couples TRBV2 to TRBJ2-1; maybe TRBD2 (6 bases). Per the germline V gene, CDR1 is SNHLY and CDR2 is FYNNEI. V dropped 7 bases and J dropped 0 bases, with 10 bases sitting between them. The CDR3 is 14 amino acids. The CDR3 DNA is TGTGCCAGCAACCCCGGGGGCTCCTACAATGAGCAGTTCTTC. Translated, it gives CASNPGGSYNEQFF.

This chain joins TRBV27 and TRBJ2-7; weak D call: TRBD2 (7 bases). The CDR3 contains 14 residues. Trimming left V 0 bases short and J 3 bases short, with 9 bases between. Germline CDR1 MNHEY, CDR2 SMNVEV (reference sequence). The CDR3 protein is CASSLSRGLYEQYF. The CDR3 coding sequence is TGTGCCAGCAGTTTATCGCGGGGGCTCTACGAGCAGTACTTC.